A single sample is the source of the 19 T cell receptor beta chains below, sequenced in a study of early T cells in non-severe SARS-CoV-2 infection. TCRdb reanalysed the 5' RACE reads using MiXCR and keeps one entry per CDR3 protein. The data contain under 65,000 distinct CDR3 sequences, approximately 12% of them singletons. Sequenced: whole blood. The receptors were gathered from an adult who was a healthcare worker with PCR-confirmed SARS-CoV-2 infection or an uninfected control (not recorded which).

This clonotype was counted at least ten times. The chain uses TRBV25-1 and TRBJ1-2, with 8 positions matching TRBD1. Trimming cost V 4 bases and J 0 bases; bases outside gene matches: 7. The CDR3 contains 16 residues. Germline V gene lookup returns CDR1 MGHDK and CDR2 SYGVNS. This CDR3 is CASSGGRDRPNYGYTF. CDR3 sequence (DNA): TGTGCCAGCAGTGGGGGCAGGGACAGGCCTAACTATGGCTACACCTTC.

V gene TRBV20-1 combines with J gene TRBJ2-3, with 8 bases identical to TRBD2. CDR1 DFQATT and CDR2 SNEGSKA come from the germline V gene (reference sequence). The CDR3 consists of 15 residues. Trimming at V came to 5 bases and at J to 6 bases, leaving 13 bases not matched to a gene. The CDR3 spells CSARATSGPRDTQYF. As DNA, the CDR3 is TGCAGTGCTCGCGCTACTAGCGGCCCCCGCGATACGCAGTATTTT.

The table lists this clonotype with many counts. The rearrangement uses TRBV6-6 and TRBJ1-1, with D maybe TRBD1 (6 bases). This CDR3 has 14 residues. V shed 5 bases and J shed 4 bases, with 14 bases lying between them. The germline gives CDR1 MNHNY, CDR2 SVGAGI (reference sequence). The CDR3 DNA reads as TGTGCCAGCAGTCGAGGGGGGGCAGGCACTGAAGCTTTCTTT. This gives the protein CASSRGGAGTEAFF.

In this sample, this clonotype turned up a few times. This chain connects TRBV6-2 or TRBV6-3 to TRBJ2-5, with TRBD2 as a possible D gene (6 bases). Trimming cost V 5 bases and J 5 bases, with 18 bases left between them. Per germline, CDR1 MNHEY and CDR2 SVGEGT. This CDR3 has 15 amino acids. CDR3 in DNA: TGTGCCAGCAGTGCACCGGGCGGGGCCAGTGAGACCCAGTACTTC. Translated, it gives CASSAPGGASETQYF.

CDR3 region: CSVGKANYGYTF. CDR3 in DNA: TGCAGCGTTGGGAAGGCTAACTATGGCTACACCTTC. The V call is TRBV29-1, the J call TRBJ1-2; D is uncertain. The CDR3 is made up of 12 amino acids. Germline assignment: CDR1 SQVTM and CDR2 ANQGSEA. V gave up 4 bases and J gave up 0 bases, with 6 bases separating them.

This clonotype was observed many times. The chain links TRBV29-1 to TRBJ1-1, with a tentative D call TRBD1 (6 bases). CDR1 is SQVTM, CDR2 ANQGSEA, per germline. V lost 8 bases, J lost 5 bases, and 18 bases lay in between. The CDR3 runs 13 residues. The chain's CDR3 is CSSEGGMGTEAFF. For the CDR3, the DNA is TGCAGCTCTGAAGGGGGGATGGGGACTGAAGCTTTCTTT.

The chain uses TRBV10-3 and TRBJ2-3; the D call may be TRBD1 or TRBD2 (5 bases each). This CDR3 has 13 residues. The V and J ends lost 11 bases and 4 bases respectively, with 16 bases between them. Germline V gives CDR1 ENHRY, CDR2 SYGVKD. CDR3 protein: CAAQRQGPDTQYF. For the CDR3, the DNA is TGTGCCGCCCAGCGGCAGGGACCAGATACGCAGTATTTT.

This chain links TRBV2 with TRBJ1-4; no definite D call. The V gene lost 3 bases and the J gene lost 7 bases, with 12 bases spanning the gap. The CDR3 spans 14 residues. Looked up from germline, CDR1 is SNHLY and CDR2 is FYNNEI. CDR3 in amino acids: CASSDGVSGEKLFF. The CDR3 bases are TGTGCCAGCAGTGATGGGGTGTCGGGTGAAAAACTGTTTTTT. Looking up the rest from reference TRBV2 and TRBJ1-4 gives the full variable domain: EPEVTQTPSHQVTQMGQEVILRCVPISNHLYFYWYRQILGQKVEFLVSFYNNEISEKSEIFDDQFSVERPDGSNFTLKIRSTKLEDSAMYFCASSDGVSGEKLFFGSGTQLSVL.

The chain couples TRBV5-1 to TRBJ1-3, with 7 bases identical to TRBD1. V lost 4 bases to trimming and J lost 0 bases; unmatched junction nucleotides: 22. The CDR3 loop spans 21 amino acids. Germline CDR1 is SGHRS and CDR2 is YFSETQ. The CDR3 DNA reads as TGCGCCAGCAGCAGCTCGACAGGGAGGTATGGGGCCGGGACCTCTGGAAACACCATATATTTT. Amino acid sequence: CASSSSTGRYGAGTSGNTIYF.

The chain employs TRBV6-4 and TRBJ2-3, with D perhaps TRBD1 (5 bases). Germline CDR1 and CDR2: MRHNA and SNTAGT. This CDR3 has 14 residues. V shed 5 bases and J shed 2 bases, with 11 bases lying between them. The CDR3 region is CASSLDTDTDTQYF. In DNA form, the CDR3 reads TGTGCCAGCAGTCTGGACACCGACACAGATACGCAGTATTTT.

This clonotype occurred many times. The chain carries TRBV7-3 and TRBJ2-1; tentatively, D is TRBD1 or TRBD2 (6 bases each). CDR3 length equals 16 residues. Germline CDR1 SGHTA, CDR2 FQGTGA. V was clipped by 1 base and J by 2 bases, with 12 bases between them. As DNA, the CDR3 is TGTGCCAGCAGCTTAATGGGGGGCAGACCCTACAATGAGCAGTTCTTC. Translating it yields CASSLMGGRPYNEQFF. The variable domain in full, completed from reference TRBV7-3 and TRBJ2-1, reads GAGVSQTPSNKVTEKGKYVELRCDPISGHTALYWYRQSLGQGPEFLIYFQGTGAADDSGLPNDRFFAVRPEGSVSTLKIQRTERGDSAVYLCASSLMGGRPYNEQFFGPGTRLTVL.

The J gene is TRBJ2-3, the V gene TRBV28; D call uncertain. The length of the CDR3 is 14 residues. Germline V gene lookup returns CDR1 MDHEN and CDR2 SYDVKM. Trimming pared 3 bases from V and 6 bases from J, leaving 13 bases between. CDR3 sequence: CASSLSLQWDTQYF. In DNA form, the CDR3 reads TGTGCCAGCAGTTTGAGTTTGCAATGGGATACGCAGTATTTT.

This clonotype was seen ten or more times. The gene calls are TRBV7-2 and TRBJ2-3; D remains ambiguous. The germline V gene encodes CDR1 SGHTA and CDR2 FQGNSA. Trimming took 1 base from V and 5 from J, leaving 10 bases between them. CDR3 length: 14 amino acids. The chain's CDR3 is CASSLEDGIDTQYF. The CDR3, as DNA: TGTGCCAGCAGCTTAGAGGATGGTATAGATACGCAGTATTTT.

The CDR3 DNA follows: TGTGCCAGCAGCCCTGAACTACCCGGGGCTCGTTCACCCCTCCACTTT. Translated: CASSPELPGARSPLHF. V is TRBV3-1 and J is TRBJ1-6; a possible D gene is TRBD1 (5 bases). Germline V gene data show CDR1 as LGHDT and CDR2 as YNNKEL (reference sequence). Trimming pared 4 bases from V and 9 bases from J, leaving 19 bases between. The CDR3 contains 16 residues.

This clonotype was observed at least ten times. The chain joins TRBV20-1 to TRBJ1-6; D is unclear. The germline CDR1 and CDR2 sequences are DFQATT and SNEGSKA (reference sequence). The V end lost 0 bases, the J end lost 6 bases, and 15 bases lay between the germline ends. The CDR3 is 16 residues long. The CDR3 region is CSAREAGREFNSPLHF. CDR3 nucleotide sequence: TGCAGTGCTAGAGAGGCAGGCCGGGAATTTAATTCACCCCTCCACTTT.

J is TRBJ1-1 and V is TRBV3-1; D is uncertain. Germline V gene lookup returns CDR1 LGHDT and CDR2 YNNKEL (reference sequence). Between the trimmed V and J ends, which lost 3 bases and 2 bases, there was a span of 13 bases. The CDR3 runs to 15 residues. This CDR3 is CASSQYSGGNTEAFF. The CDR3 region has the DNA TGTGCCAGCAGCCAGTATTCCGGCGGAAACACTGAAGCTTTCTTT.

The gene calls are TRBV7-3 and TRBJ2-1; 8 nucleotides match TRBD2. The germline gives CDR1 SGHTA, CDR2 FQGTGA. The V and J ends lost 0 bases and 7 bases, in that order; junction bases with no gene match: 8. The CDR3 runs to 16 residues. CDR3 sequence (DNA): TGTGCCAGCAGCTTAACAGGCGGGGGGCGACAAAATGAGCAGTTCTTC. This gives the protein CASSLTGGGRQNEQFF.

This clonotype has more than one count but fewer than ten. The chain has TRBV20-1 and TRBJ2-5; D may match TRBD1 or TRBD2 (5 bases each). Germline V lookup: CDR1 DFQATT, CDR2 SNEGSKA (reference sequence). V was pared by 3 bases and J by 3 bases, with 8 bases between. This CDR3 is 12 amino acids long. As DNA, the CDR3 is TGCAGTGCTAGGGGGGATAAAGAGACCCAGTACTTC. Its translation is CSARGDKETQYF.

This clonotype was picked up many times. The chain links TRBV18 to TRBJ2-3; D is uncertain. Trimming stripped 5 bases from V and 1 base from J, with 22 bases between. From germline, CDR1 is KGHSH and CDR2 LQKENI. This CDR3 spans 18 amino acids. CDR3 sequence (DNA): TGTGCCAGCTCAACCATAGTAACCAGCTCAAGGGGCACAGATACGCAGTATTTT. Translating it yields CASSTIVTSSRGTDTQYF.